This T cell receptor (beta chain) is drawn from a study of blood T cell repertoires in COVID-19. Adults between about 18 and 89 years of age took part from 20 to 25 US areas. Cohort assignment relied on participant-reported clinical history. Source study methods: Amplifying reference gene primers gave estimates of nucleated cell counts. Only in-frame clones appear in the TCRdb table, and some are missing; sequencing was by immunoSEQ multiplex PCR. V, J and clone size are taken as reported in that table, and D and trimming were inferred from the DNA itself. The data hold 200,000 to 300,000 clones, with approximately 86% observed a single time. Germline CDR1 MNHEY, CDR2 SVGAGI. V lost 6 bases to trimming and J lost 0 bases, with 9 bases between them. The CDR3 extends over 15 amino acids.

The receptor's source is a woman aged 40 to 50 with acute COVID-19. Sequencing was done on a sample of PBMCs or T cells enriched from blood (not recorded which). The chain recombines TRBV6-5 with TRBJ2-6, with D perhaps matching TRBD1 (5 bases). The CDR3 sequence is CASSPTASGANVLTF. CDR3 DNA: TGTGCCAGCAGCCCGACAGCCTCTGGGGCCAACGTCCTGACTTTC.